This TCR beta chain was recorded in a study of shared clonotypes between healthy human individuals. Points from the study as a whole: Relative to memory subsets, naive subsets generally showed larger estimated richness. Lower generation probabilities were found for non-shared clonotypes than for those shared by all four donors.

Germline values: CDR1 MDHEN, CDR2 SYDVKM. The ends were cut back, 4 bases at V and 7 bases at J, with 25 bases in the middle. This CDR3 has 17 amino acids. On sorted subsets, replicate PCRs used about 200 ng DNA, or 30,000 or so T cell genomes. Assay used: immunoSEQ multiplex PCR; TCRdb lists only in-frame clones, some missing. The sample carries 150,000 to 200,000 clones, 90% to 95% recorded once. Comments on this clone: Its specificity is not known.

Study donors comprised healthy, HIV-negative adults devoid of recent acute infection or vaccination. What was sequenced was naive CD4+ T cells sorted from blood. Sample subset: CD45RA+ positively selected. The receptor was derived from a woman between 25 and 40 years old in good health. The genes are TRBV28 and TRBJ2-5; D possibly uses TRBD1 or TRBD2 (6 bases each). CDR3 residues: CASSSRTTSSKQGTQYF. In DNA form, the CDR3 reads TGTGCCAGCAGTTCTCGGACTACCAGTAGCAAACAGGGGACCCAGTACTTC.